Listed below are T cell receptor beta chains from one sample, sequenced in a study of blood T cells in healthy people across ages. One entry per CDR3 protein, called by TCRdb with MiXCR from the 5' RACE reads. The table has about 830,000 distinct CDR3 sequences, about 62% seen once. The sample comprised blood. The receptors were sampled from a man younger than 45 in good health. Each CDR3 is given with its conserved first and last residue. D genes are given only for firm matches. Rows may omit the clone size; those that give it use once, few, many or a size class.

TRBD2	TRBV11-2	TRBJ2-1	.	CASRPSLADNEQFF	TGTGCCAGCCGGCCCTCACTAGCGGACAATGAGCAGTTCTTC
TRBD2	TRBV12-3/TRBV12-4	TRBJ2-1	.	CASSLGVAGGNEQFF	TGTGCCAGCAGTTTAGGGGTAGCGGGGGGCAATGAGCAGTTCTTC
.	TRBV20-1	TRBJ1-6	.	CSAPERVDSPLHF	TGCAGTGCCCCCGAAAGGGTCGATTCACCCCTCCACTTT
TRBD2	TRBV4-2	TRBJ2-7	.	CASSQSTSGVYEQYF	TGTGCCAGCAGCCAATCAACTAGCGGGGTCTACGAGCAGTACTTC
TRBD1	TRBV20-1	TRBJ2-7	.	CSAPGTGYEQYF	TGCAGTGCTCCTGGGACAGGGTACGAGCAGTACTTC
TRBD2	TRBV7-2	TRBJ2-1	few	CASRESSGSVYEQFF	TGTGCCAGCAGGGAATCGAGCGGGAGTGTGTATGAGCAGTTCTTC
.	TRBV20-1	TRBJ2-1	few	CSASAGLGYNEQFF	TGCAGTGCTAGTGCGGGTTTGGGCTACAATGAGCAGTTCTTC
TRBD1	TRBV7-9	TRBJ1-4	few	CASSPGQDNEKLFF	TGTGCCAGCAGCCCGGGACAGGATAATGAAAAACTGTTTTTT
.	TRBV6-2/TRBV6-3	TRBJ2-7	.	CASSSIRPNYEQYF	TGTGCCAGCAGTTCGATAAGACCAAACTACGAGCAGTACTTC
TRBD1	TRBV30	TRBJ1-5	.	CAWKHPGQGKWTQHF	TGTGCCTGGAAGCATCCGGGACAGGGAAAATGGACCCAGCATTTT
.	TRBV20-1	TRBJ1-2	.	CSALGGNGYTF	TGCAGTGCTCTGGGGGGGAATGGCTACACCTTC
.	TRBV3-1	TRBJ2-1	.	CASSQGVGLLSYNEQFF	TGTGCCAGCAGCCAGGGGGTAGGACTCCTTTCCTACAATGAGCAGTTCTTC
TRBD1	TRBV11-2	TRBJ2-5	.	CASSSSTGIGETQYF	TGTGCCAGCAGCTCTTCGACAGGGATCGGGGAGACCCAGTACTTC
.	TRBV4-2	TRBJ2-7	.	CASSQAQGTFVYEQYF	TGTGCCAGCAGCCAAGCTCAGGGCACCTTTGTGTACGAGCAGTACTTC
.	TRBV10-3	TRBJ2-1	once	CAISDLATTYNEQFF	TGTGCCATCAGTGATCTAGCGACCACCTACAATGAGCAGTTCTTC
.	TRBV6-2/TRBV6-3	TRBJ2-6	.	CASTDYGDPGANVLTF	TGTGCCAGCACCGATTACGGGGATCCTGGGGCCAACGTCCTGACTTTC
TRBD1	TRBV5-1	TRBJ2-5	.	CASSLAGTEQETQYF	TGCGCCAGCAGCTTGGCCGGGACAGAACAAGAGACCCAGTACTTC
TRBD2	TRBV6-2/TRBV6-3	TRBJ2-1	once	CASSSGGRAHNEQFF	TGTGCCAGCAGTTCGGGCGGGAGGGCCCACAATGAGCAGTTCTTC
.	TRBV12-3/TRBV12-4	TRBJ1-6	.	CASAGGGSPLHF	TGTGCCAGCGCCGGGGGTGGTTCACCCCTCCACTTT
.	TRBV7-2	TRBJ2-5	.	CAGSLAGQETQYF	TGTGCCGGCAGCTTAGCCGGTCAAGAGACCCAGTACTTC
.	TRBV2	TRBJ1-1	.	CASSGRRQRTEAFF	TGTGCCAGCAGTGGTCGGAGGCAGCGCACTGAAGCTTTCTTT
.	TRBV4-2	TRBJ2-3	.	CASSQDLPDTQYF	TGTGCCAGCAGCCAAGATCTACCCGATACGCAGTATTTT
.	TRBV15	TRBJ1-5	.	CATSRHGTDNQPQHF	TGTGCCACCAGCAGACATGGGACGGACAATCAGCCCCAGCATTTT
.	TRBV11-2	TRBJ2-3	few	CASSLAGREGLSDTQYF	TGTGCCAGCAGCTTAGCGGGAAGGGAAGGTCTCTCCGATACGCAGTATTTT
.	TRBV12-3/TRBV12-4	TRBJ1-5	.	CATAGGNQPQHF	TGTGCCACCGCAGGGGGCAATCAGCCCCAGCATTTT
.	TRBV12-3/TRBV12-4	TRBJ2-7	few	CASSPGGIYEQYF	TGTGCCAGCAGTCCCGGGGGTATCTACGAGCAGTACTTC
.	TRBV7-2	TRBJ2-3	few	CASKHGVSDTQYF	TGTGCCAGCAAACACGGGGTATCGGATACGCAGTATTTT
TRBD2	TRBV5-5	TRBJ2-5	.	CASSHGLAGEETQYF	TGTGCCAGCAGCCACGGACTAGCGGGGGAAGAGACCCAGTACTTC
.	TRBV7-6	TRBJ2-7	.	CASSLNGDGYEQYF	TGTGCCAGCAGCTTAAACGGGGACGGGTACGAGCAGTACTTC
.	TRBV2	TRBJ1-5	.	CASTLDTNQPQHF	TGTGCCAGCACCTTGGACACGAATCAGCCCCAGCATTTT
.	TRBV3-1	TRBJ2-1	.	CASSRALENPLSYNEQFF	TGTGCTAGCAGCCGAGCCCTAGAAAACCCCCTCTCCTACAATGAGCAGTTCTTC
.	TRBV6-5	TRBJ1-2	few	CASRPSFQTTNYGYTF	TGTGCCAGCAGACCAAGCTTCCAGACAACTAACTATGGCTACACCTTC
.	TRBV15	TRBJ2-4	.	CATSREGELRDIQYF	TGTGCCACCAGCAGAGAGGGGGAGCTGCGGGACATTCAGTACTTC
.	TRBV3-1	TRBJ2-3	.	CASSQTIHGTDTQYF	TGTGCCAGCAGCCAAACCATTCACGGAACAGATACGCAGTATTTT
TRBD2	TRBV5-1	TRBJ2-1	.	CASSLAGLKSNEQFF	TGCGCCAGCAGCTTAGCGGGACTGAAGTCCAATGAGCAGTTCTTC
.	TRBV25-1	TRBJ1-2	.	CASSESGKGGASYGYTF	TGTGCCAGCAGTGAATCGGGCAAGGGGGGCGCCTCCTATGGCTACACCTTC
.	TRBV29-1	TRBJ1-2	few	CSVVVGGGYTF	TGCAGCGTCGTTGTCGGGGGCGGCTACACCTTC
.	TRBV20-1	TRBJ1-1	.	CSANRDMGTEAFF	TGCAGTGCCAACCGGGATATGGGCACTGAAGCTTTCTTT
TRBD2	TRBV29-1	TRBJ2-1	.	CSVGRGGETQFF	TGCAGCGTTGGCCGGGGAGGGGAGACCCAGTTCTTC
.	TRBV12-3/TRBV12-4	TRBJ2-7	few	CASSLRETAFPYEQYF	TGTGCCAGCAGTTTAAGAGAGACAGCCTTTCCCTACGAGCAGTACTTC
TRBD1	TRBV20-1	TRBJ1-2	.	CSARDINRGIYGYTF	TGCAGTGCTAGAGATATTAACAGGGGGATCTATGGCTACACCTTC
.	TRBV5-1	TRBJ2-7	.	CASSFRQENDEQYF	TGCGCCAGCAGCTTTAGACAGGAAAATGACGAGCAGTACTTC
.	TRBV20-1	TRBJ2-3	.	CSAGKTVGQYF	TGCAGTGCCGGGAAGACCGTGGGGCAGTATTTT
.	TRBV24-1	TRBJ1-2	once	CATSVSGRGYTF	TGTGCCACCAGTGTTTCGGGACGCGGCTACACCTTC
TRBD1	TRBV3-1	TRBJ2-7	.	CASSHAGQGPTYYSYEQYF	TGTGCCAGCAGCCATGCCGGACAGGGGCCTACCTATTACTCCTACGAGCAGTACTTC
TRBD1	TRBV29-1	TRBJ2-7	few	CSVEGGTGGYEQYF	TGCAGCGTTGAAGGTGGGACAGGGGGCTACGAGCAGTACTTC
.	TRBV29-1	TRBJ1-1	.	CSVAQGVNTEAFF	TGCAGCGTTGCACAGGGTGTGAACACTGAAGCTTTCTTT
TRBD2	TRBV13	TRBJ2-1	many	CASSSGLADEQFF	TGTGCCAGCAGCTCAGGACTAGCCGATGAGCAGTTCTTC
TRBD1	TRBV11-2	TRBJ1-1	.	CASTPNRGEAFF	TGTGCCAGCACCCCAAACAGGGGTGAAGCTTTCTTT
.	TRBV18	TRBJ1-5	few	CASSPSGPLSNQPQHF	TGTGCCAGCTCACCATCAGGGCCCCTCTCCAATCAGCCCCAGCATTTT
TRBD2	TRBV4-2	TRBJ2-7	few	CASSEGEGAYEQYF	TGTGCCAGCAGCGAAGGGGAGGGAGCCTACGAGCAGTACTTC
.	TRBV9	TRBJ2-5	.	CASSVAWISREQYF	TGTGCCAGCAGCGTAGCTTGGATTAGCAGAGAGCAGTACTTC
.	TRBV6-6	TRBJ2-7	few	CASSSSPQGPLLYEQYF	TGTGCCAGCAGTTCGAGCCCTCAGGGCCCTCTCCTCTACGAGCAGTACTTC
.	TRBV7-2	TRBJ2-3	.	CASSLGIQKDTQYF	TGTGCCAGCAGCTTAGGCATCCAAAAGGATACGCAGTATTTT
.	TRBV7-9	TRBJ2-2	.	CASRPDPGELFF	TGTGCCAGCAGACCTGACCCCGGGGAGCTGTTTTTT
TRBD1	TRBV3-1	TRBJ2-3	once	CASSPNRGTDTQYF	TGTGCCAGCAGCCCTAACAGGGGAACAGATACGCAGTATTTT
TRBD2	TRBV20-1	TRBJ2-1	.	CSARAPSGGFNEQFF	TGCAGTGCTAGAGCCCCTAGCGGGGGGTTCAATGAGCAGTTCTTC